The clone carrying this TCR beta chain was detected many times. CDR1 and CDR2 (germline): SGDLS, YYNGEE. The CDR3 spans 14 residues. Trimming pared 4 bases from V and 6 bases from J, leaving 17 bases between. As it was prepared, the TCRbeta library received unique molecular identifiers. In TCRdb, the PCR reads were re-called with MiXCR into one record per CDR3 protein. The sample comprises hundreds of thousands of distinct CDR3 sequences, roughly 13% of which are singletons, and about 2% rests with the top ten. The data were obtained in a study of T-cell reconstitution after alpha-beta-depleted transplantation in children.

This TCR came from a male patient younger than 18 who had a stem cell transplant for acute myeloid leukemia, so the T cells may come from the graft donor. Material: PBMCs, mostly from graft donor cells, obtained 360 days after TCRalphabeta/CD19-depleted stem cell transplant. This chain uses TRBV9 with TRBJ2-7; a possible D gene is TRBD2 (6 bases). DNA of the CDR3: TGTGCCAGCAGCCCCCCCCCTAGGGGAGGCGAGCAGTACTTC. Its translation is CASSPPPRGGEQYF.